The 32 T cell receptor beta chains presented below share a single source sample, sequenced in a study of cytomegalovirus exposure and HLA in healthy donors. The PCR made use of 60 Vbeta and 13 Jbeta primers. Measured with immunoSEQ multiplex PCR; TCRdb has only the in-frame clones, and not every one. The data contain roughly 110,000 clones, roughly 80% of them singletons. The sample taken for sequencing was PBMCs. All receptors come from a man in his sixties in good health and CMV-seronegative.

The CDR3 loop is CASRPGGTGNEKLFF. In DNA form, the CDR3 reads TGTGCCAGCAGACCCGGTGGGACTGGGAATGAAAAACTGTTTTTT. The chain employs TRBV7-9 and TRBJ1-4; tentatively, D is TRBD1 (5 bases). CDR1 and CDR2 from the germline V gene are SEHNR and FQNEAQ (reference sequence). This CDR3 spans 15 amino acids. V was clipped by 6 bases and J by 5 bases, with 16 bases between them.

The chain carries TRBV9 and TRBJ2-1, with 9 nucleotides matching TRBD1. V shed 6 bases, J shed 1 base, and the junction held 14 bases outside the gene matches. This CDR3 comprises 18 residues. Germline V gene lookup returns CDR1 SGDLS and CDR2 YYNGEE. CDR3 protein: CASTAGTGLPGSYNEQFF. CDR3 in DNA: TGTGCCAGCACCGCAGGGACAGGGCTTCCCGGGTCCTACAATGAGCAGTTCTTC. Looking up the rest from reference TRBV9 and TRBJ2-1 gives the full variable domain: DSGVTQTPKHLITATGQRVTLRCSPRSGDLSVYWYQQSLDQGLQFLIQYYNGEERAKGNILERFSAQQFPDLHSELNLSSLELGDSALYFCASTAGTGLPGSYNEQFFGPGTRLTVL.

This clone was observed a handful of times. V is TRBV6-1 and J is TRBJ2-3; D possibly corresponds to TRBD2 (7 bases). The length of the CDR3 is 17 residues. Germline V gene data show CDR1 as MNHNS and CDR2 as SASEGT. The V end lost 1 base, the J end lost 6 bases, and 20 bases lay between the germline ends. The CDR3 coding sequence is TGTGCCAGCAGTGAAGTCCCATCCGGGGGGCGAGGGGATACGCAGTATTTT. Translated: CASSEVPSGGRGDTQYF.

The CDR3 protein is CASSFGELAGGTQETQYF. Written as DNA, the CDR3 is TGTGCCAGCAGCTTCGGGGAACTAGCGGGGGGAACACAAGAGACCCAGTACTTC. The genes are TRBV7-6 and TRBJ2-5, with 12 bases matching TRBD2. The V segment lost 3 bases and the J segment 2 bases; nucleotides outside the gene matches: 10. CDR1 is SGHVS and CDR2 is FNYEAQ in the germline V gene. The CDR3 loop spans 18 amino acids.

In this sample, this clone turned up a few times. CDR3 DNA: TGTGCCAGCAGTTTTTCGGGACAGGTTGTGTCGTTCTTC. Its protein product is CASSFSGQVVSFF. The gene calls are TRBV7-2 and TRBJ2-1; 8 bases line up with TRBD1. The CDR3 spans 13 residues. J was trimmed by 15 bases and V by 6 bases; bases with no gene match: 13. Germline-derived CDR1 and CDR2 are SGHTA and FQGNSA.

The rearrangement uses TRBV5-6 and TRBJ1-5; 9 nucleotides line up with TRBD1. The CDR3 totals 16 residues. J lost 3 bases, V lost 4 bases, and 8 bases had no gene match. Germline V gives CDR1 SGHDT, CDR2 YYEEEE. The CDR3 DNA reads as TGTGCCAGCAGCACGGGGACAGGGAATTTCAATCAGCCCCAGCATTTT. It codes for CASSTGTGNFNQPQHF.

The sample holds one count of this clone. The chain employs TRBV15 and TRBJ1-5, with D uncertain. The CDR3 is 14 amino acids. The V and J ends lost 0 bases and 7 bases respectively, with 10 bases between them. Germline values: CDR1 LNHNV, CDR2 YYDKDF (reference sequence). The CDR3 region has the DNA TGTGCCACCAGCAGAGAACAGACCCGGCAGCCCCAGCATTTT. Its protein is CATSREQTRQPQHF.

The gene calls are TRBV6-5 and TRBJ2-3, with D unresolved. Germline CDR1 MNHEY, CDR2 SVGAGI. The CDR3 totals 13 residues. Trimming removed 2 bases from V and 5 bases from J, with 8 bases in between. In DNA form, the CDR3 reads TGTGCCAGCAGTTACAATCGACTAGATACGCAGTATTTT. Its translation: CASSYNRLDTQYF.

This chain joins TRBV19 and TRBJ2-1, with 12 bases fitting TRBD2. V shed 5 bases and J 11 bases; nucleotides not matched to a gene: 10. There are 15 residues in the CDR3. Germline V gene data show CDR1 as LNHDA and CDR2 as SQIVND (reference sequence). The CDR3: CASSALSGLAGQQFF. The CDR3 bases are TGTGCCAGTAGTGCCCTCTCGGGACTAGCGGGCCAGCAGTTCTTC.

V is TRBV4-2 and J is TRBJ1-6; the D is unclear. CDR3 length: 14 residues. From germline, CDR1 is LGHNA and CDR2 YNFKEQ. Trimming pared 5 bases from V and 13 bases from J, leaving 18 bases between. DNA of the CDR3: TGTGCCAGCAGCTATAAGGGAGCGGGCAGGCCCCTCCACTTT. Translating it yields CASSYKGAGRPLHF.

In this sample, this clone turned up once. The genes are TRBV2 and TRBJ1-4; no firm D call. V lost 4 bases and J 3 bases, leaving 6 bases between the germline ends. Germline assignment: CDR1 SNHLY and CDR2 FYNNEI. This CDR3 region has 13 residues. The CDR3 sequence: CASSVMSNEKLFF. The CDR3 bases are TGTGCCAGCAGTGTAATGTCTAATGAAAAACTGTTTTTT.

This clone has only one observation. The rearrangement joins TRBV9 to TRBJ1-1, with 7 bases lining up with TRBD1. The CDR3 totals 15 residues. CDR1 is SGDLS and CDR2 is YYNGEE in the germline V gene. V gave up 2 bases and J gave up 1 base; unmatched junction bases: 5. This chain's CDR3 is CASSVNPGGNTEAFF. For the CDR3, the DNA is TGTGCCAGCAGCGTCAACCCAGGGGGGAACACTGAAGCTTTCTTT.

This clone is a singleton in its sample. The gene calls are TRBV2 and TRBJ1-4, with a tentative D call TRBD1 (5 bases). The CDR3 has 15 amino acids. V was cut by 6 bases and J by 6 bases, with 17 bases left in between. In germline, CDR1 is SNHLY, CDR2 FYNNEI. The CDR3 loop is CASSKTGVRDEKLFF. The CDR3 DNA reads as TGTGCCAGCAGCAAGACGGGGGTGAGGGATGAAAAACTGTTTTTT.

This clone was detected only once. V is TRBV7-2 and J is TRBJ1-2; unclear D gene. Germline V CDR1 and CDR2: SGHTA, FQGNSA. V was pared by 3 bases and J by 2 bases, with 10 bases between. This CDR3 spans 14 amino acids. DNA for the CDR3: TGTGCCAGCAGCTTCCTGACAACCAACTATGGCTACACCTTC. Residues: CASSFLTTNYGYTF. The full variable domain, in which reference TRBV7-2 and TRBJ1-2 provide the parts outside the CDR3, is GAGVSQSPSNKVTEKGKDVELRCDPISGHTALYWYRQSLGQGLEFLIYFQGNSAPDKSGLPSDRFSAERTGGSVSTLTIQRTQQEDSAVYLCASSFLTTNYGYTFGSGTRLTVV.

The chain has TRBV5-1 and TRBJ1-1, with D perhaps TRBD1 (5 bases). The V and J ends lost 3 bases and 1 base respectively, with 13 bases between them. The CDR3 has 15 amino acids. Germline CDR1 and CDR2: SGHRS and YFSETQ. CDR3 residues: CASSSQGVGNTEAFF. CDR3 DNA sequence: TGCGCCAGCAGCTCTCAGGGTGTGGGGAACACTGAAGCTTTCTTT.

V gene TRBV5-1 combines with J gene TRBJ1-6; 8 nucleotides agree with TRBD1. The CDR3 runs 14 residues. Per the germline V gene, CDR1 is SGHRS and CDR2 is YFSETQ. Losses at the gene ends were 6 bases for V and 10 bases for J; bases not matched to a gene: 9. CDR3 region: CASTEDRGKSPLHF. CDR3 nucleotide sequence: TGCGCCAGCACCGAAGACAGGGGAAAGTCACCCCTCCACTTT.

The V and J genes are TRBV19 and TRBJ2-1; D possibly corresponds to TRBD1 (6 bases). The CDR3 contains 15 residues. Germline lookup yields CDR1 LNHDA and CDR2 SQIVND (reference sequence). The V gene lost 3 bases and the J gene lost 4 bases, with 13 bases spanning the gap. The CDR3 here is CASSIRTVMYNEQFF. CDR3 DNA sequence: TGTGCCAGTAGTATCCGGACAGTCATGTACAATGAGCAGTTCTTC.

The chain combines TRBV7-2 with TRBJ2-3; TRBD1 aligns across 8 bases. This CDR3 spans 13 amino acids. V dropped 6 bases and J dropped 4; count of bases not matched to a gene: 3. CDR1 and CDR2 from the germline V gene are SGHTA and FQGNSA. The CDR3 sequence is CASSLDRADTQYF. The CDR3 DNA reads as TGTGCCAGCAGTTTGGACAGGGCAGATACGCAGTATTTT.

In nucleotides, the CDR3 is TGTGCCAGCAGCTTAGCCCGGGACACCAGAATCTCCTACAATGAGCAGTTCTTC. The encoded protein is CASSLARDTRISYNEQFF. This chain joins TRBV7-9 and TRBJ2-1, with a possible D match to TRBD1 (6 bases). This CDR3 is built from 18 residues. Germline CDR1 is SEHNR and CDR2 is FQNEAQ (reference sequence). V lost 0 bases and J lost 0, with 15 bases in between.

This rearrangement joins TRBV7-9 to TRBJ2-5, with D perhaps TRBD2 (5 bases). Germline V lookup: CDR1 SEHNR, CDR2 FQNEAQ (reference sequence). The V gene lost 7 bases and the J gene lost 4 bases, with 16 bases spanning the gap. This CDR3 region has 14 residues. The CDR3 DNA is TGTGCCAGCATCGGTTACGGGGAAGGAGAGACCCAGTACTTC. Its translation: CASIGYGEGETQYF.

This clone showed up just a few times. V is TRBV9 and J is TRBJ2-1, with TRBD2 matching 7 bases. V shed 0 bases and J 5 bases; nucleotides not matched to a gene: 5. Germline assignment: CDR1 SGDLS and CDR2 YYNGEE. The CDR3 consists of 15 residues. The CDR3 DNA sequence: TGTGCCAGCAGCGTAGCCGGGACTACCAACAATGAGCAGTTCTTC. Protein sequence: CASSVAGTTNNEQFF.

CDR3 coding DNA: TGTGCCAGCTCACCAACGGGGGGGCCTGAAGTTACGCAGTATTTT. Translated, it gives CASSPTGGPEVTQYF. This chain uses TRBV18 with TRBJ2-3; 8 nucleotides line up with TRBD2. The germline V gene has CDR1 KGHSH and CDR2 LQKENI. The CDR3 spans 15 residues. After removal of 2 bases from V and 8 bases from J, the junction contained 9 bases not matched to a gene. The whole variable domain, remainder taken from reference TRBV18 and TRBJ2-3, is NAGVMQNPRHLVRRRGQEARLRCSPMKGHSHVYWYRQLPEEGLKFMVYLQKENIIDESGMPKERFSAEFPKEGPSILRIQQVVRGDSAAYFCASSPTGGPEVTQYFGPGTRLTVL.

In nucleotides, the CDR3 is TGTGCCGTCGGACAGGGCACCTACGAGCAGTACTTC. Protein sequence: CAVGQGTYEQYF. The genes are TRBV10-3 and TRBJ2-7; 8 nucleotides line up with TRBD1. Germline CDR1 ENHRY, CDR2 SYGVKD. The CDR3 contains 12 residues. Germline trimming cut 11 bases from V and 2 bases from J; bases unmatched to any gene: 5.

Of note for this clone: This CDR3 is also generated by other DNA sequences in the sample. This sequence joins TRBV7-8 and TRBJ2-5; possibly TRBD1 for D (7 bases). Germline assignment: CDR1 SGHVS and CDR2 FQNEAQ. V was shortened by 4 bases and J by 4 bases, with 13 bases between the two germline ends. The CDR3 spans 14 residues. The CDR3 DNA follows: TGTGCCAGCAGCTCCAGGGGGGCCGGAGAGACCCAGTACTTC. The encoded protein is CASSSRGAGETQYF.

This rearrangement joins TRBV5-1 to TRBJ2-2; 12 bases fit TRBD2. The germline CDR1 and CDR2 sequences are SGHRS and YFSETQ. With V trimmed by 6 bases and J by 7 bases, 4 bases remained unmatched. This CDR3 is 14 amino acids long. The DNA for the CDR3 is TGCGCCAGCACCGGGACTAGCGGGTTCGGGGAGCTGTTTTTT. Its translation is CASTGTSGFGELFF.

The chain links TRBV23-1 to TRBJ2-3; D gene ambiguous. TRBV23-1 counts as an open reading frame of uncertain function. Trimming cost V 0 bases and J 2 bases, with 3 bases left between them. CDR3 length: 13 amino acids. DNA of the CDR3: TGCGCCAGCAGTCAATCCCTCACAGATACGCAGTATTTT. Translation: CASSQSLTDTQYF.

The gene calls are TRBV6-1 and TRBJ2-2, with TRBD1 identical over 9 bases. The germline gives CDR1 MNHNS, CDR2 SASEGT. The CDR3 is made up of 16 amino acids. V trimming: 4 bases; J trimming: 3 bases; junction bases outside the gene matches: 6. The CDR3 sequence is CASSAHRGQYTGELFF. CDR3 sequence (DNA): TGTGCCAGCAGTGCCCACAGGGGGCAGTACACCGGGGAGCTGTTTTTT.

This clone showed up just a few times. Other DNA sequences of this sample code for an identical CDR3. J is TRBJ1-1 and V is TRBV19; possible D gene TRBD1, 6 bases. V lost 5 bases, J lost 0 bases, and 25 bases lay in between. Germline V CDR1 and CDR2: LNHDA, SQIVND (reference sequence). This CDR3 region has 19 residues. CDR3 sequence reads: CASSSPRGGAASMNTEAFF. The CDR3 nucleotides read TGTGCCAGTAGTTCTCCCCGGGGGGGGGCAGCGAGCATGAACACTGAAGCTTTCTTT.

The CDR3: CASSQRGGHEQYF. The CDR3 coding sequence is TGTGCCAGCAGCCAAAGGGGGGGCCACGAGCAGTACTTC. The chain carries TRBV4-2 and TRBJ2-7, with TRBD2 as a possible D gene (7 bases). The V and J ends lost 2 bases and 5 bases respectively, with 10 bases between them. The CDR3 loop spans 13 amino acids. The germline gives CDR1 LGHNA, CDR2 YNFKEQ.

The chain joins TRBV4-3 to TRBJ1-2, with 7 nucleotides matching TRBD1. V trimming: 1 base; J trimming: 3 bases; junction bases outside the gene matches: 17. CDR3 size: 19 residues. Germline CDR1 is LGHNA and CDR2 is YSLEER. CDR3 sequence (DNA): TGCGCCAGCAGCCAAGGATACCAACAGGGGATTTTTAAGTACTATGGCTACACCTTC. This codes for CASSQGYQQGIFKYYGYTF.

The rearrangement joins TRBV5-1 to TRBJ2-3, with a possible D match to TRBD1 (6 bases). The germline gives CDR1 SGHRS, CDR2 YFSETQ. Deletions cut 4 bases from V and 0 bases from J, with 12 bases between. The CDR3 extends over 15 amino acids. Here the CDR3 DNA reads TGCGCCAGCAGCCGGGACACCCAAAGCACAGATACGCAGTATTTT. This codes for CASSRDTQSTDTQYF. The whole variable domain, remainder taken from reference TRBV5-1 and TRBJ2-3, is KAGVTQTPRYLIKTRGQQVTLSCSPISGHRSVSWYQQTPGQGLQFLFEYFSETQRNKGNFPGRFSGRQFSNSRSEMNVSTLELGDSALYLCASSRDTQSTDTQYFGPGTRLTVL.

This clone was detected only once. The V call is TRBV7-2, the J call TRBJ1-1; 12 nucleotides match TRBD1. V dropped 3 bases and J dropped 4; count of bases not matched to a gene: 9. The CDR3 has 17 amino acids. Germline values: CDR1 SGHTA, CDR2 FQGNSA. DNA for the CDR3: TGTGCCAGCAGCTTTGGGACAGGGGGCTGGCGGGGCACTGAAGCTTTCTTT. The encoded protein is CASSFGTGGWRGTEAFF.